This TCR beta chain was sequenced during a study of T-cell memory formation after mild COVID-19. Background on the study: The study found TCR clusters largely donor specific. Regarding the study as a whole: Among contracting clones, CD4+ were mainly CM/EM and CD8+ enriched in EMRA.

This clonotype was found a few times. Its antigen is still unknown. The CDR3 has 13 residues. V lost 7 bases and J 0 bases, leaving 7 bases between the germline ends. Germline-derived CDR1 and CDR2 are MNHNY and SVGAGI (reference sequence). TCRdb recomputed calls from the 5' RACE reads with MiXCR, one row per CDR3 protein. The sample records approximately 350,000 distinct CDR3 sequences, 25% to 30% being singletons. The specimen sequenced was PBMCs or a T cell subset sorted from them (not recorded which). The chain links TRBV6-6 to TRBJ1-3; D is unclear. The receptor comes from an adult woman who had mild COVID-19 (a few samples of this study predate the infection). Cell type and time point are not known. This CDR3 reads CASTWTSGNTIYF. The CDR3 DNA sequence: TGTGCCAGCACCTGGACCTCTGGAAACACCATATATTTT.